The entry below gives a single TCR beta chain sequence along with its context. The antigen is undetermined. The source of the sample is a study of type 1 regulatory T cells. Overall study: This in vitro CD4 product, T-allo10, is enriched for Tr1 cells and alloantigen-specific. General study points: Compared with non-Tr1 cells, Tr1 cells showed a narrower TCR repertoire.

TCRdb passed the reads through MiXCR, listing each CDR3 protein once. The sample includes about 62,000 distinct CDR3 sequences, 62% seen only once; the top ten take 1.5% to 2%. The sample taken for sequencing was cultured non-Tr1 T cells, either the whole culture or a sorted T cell fraction (not recorded which). The sequence derives from a human donor in good health.

Here the CDR3 DNA reads TGCGCCAGCAGCCGGGGGGGAGCAACTAATGAAAAACTGTTTTTT. Its protein is CASSRGGATNEKLFF. The chain uses TRBV5-1 and TRBJ1-4; tentative D call: TRBD1 (5 bases). The CDR3 extends over 15 amino acids. Trimming removed 4 bases at V and 0 bases at J, with 10 bases between. Germline V gene sequence: CDR1 SGHRS, CDR2 YFSETQ. Using reference TRBV5-1 and TRBJ1-4 for the parts outside the CDR3, the full variable domain is KAGVTQTPRYLIKTRGQQVTLSCSPISGHRSVSWYQQTPGQGLQFLFEYFSETQRNKGNFPGRFSGRQFSNSRSEMNVSTLELGDSALYLCASSRGGATNEKLFFGSGTQLSVL.